This passage covers 16 T cell receptor beta chains from one sample sequenced in a study of response to subunit inactivated influenza vaccine. Using its own MiXCR run on the RT-PCR reads, TCRdb lists one record per CDR3 protein. The profile shows a few hundred thousand distinct CDR3 sequences, roughly 7.9% of them singletons. The sequences come from PBMCs from blood, collected approximately 25 months after vaccination. The source of these receptors is a man aged 45 to 70 who received an inactivated influenza vaccine.

The V and J genes are TRBV20-1 and TRBJ2-1; 8 positions match TRBD2. Germline V lookup: CDR1 DFQATT, CDR2 SNEGSKA (reference sequence). V lost 0 bases to trimming and J lost 10 bases; unmatched junction nucleotides: 17. The CDR3 loop spans 17 amino acids. The CDR3 region has the DNA TGCAGTGCTAGAGATCGAGTAGGACTAGCCAAGGCAGAGGAGCAGTTCTTC. Translating gives CSARDRVGLAKAEEQFF.

There are many counts of this clonotype. This rearrangement joins TRBV20-1 to TRBJ2-3; TRBD2 aligns across 7 bases. Per the germline V gene, CDR1 is DFQATT and CDR2 is SNEGSKA (reference sequence). V dropped 7 bases and J dropped 3; count of bases not matched to a gene: 7. The CDR3 has 13 residues. CDR3 DNA: TGCAGTGGAAACAGCGGGATGACAGATACGCAGTATTTT. It yields the protein CSGNSGMTDTQYF.

This clonotype has more than one count but fewer than ten. The CDR3 DNA follows: TGTGCCAGCAGCTGGGACAATTCGGCCTTGGAGGGTACTTTCTTT. This codes for CASSWDNSALEGTFF. This chain links TRBV5-6 with TRBJ1-1; D perhaps matches TRBD1 (6 bases). The CDR3 spans 15 residues. Trimming shortened V by 3 bases and J by 12 bases, and 24 bases separated the two germline ends. Per germline, CDR1 SGHDT and CDR2 YYEEEE.

This CDR3 reads CASSRAGLAGVDTQYF. The CDR3 DNA reads as TGCGCCAGCAGCAGGGCCGGACTAGCGGGGGTGGATACGCAGTATTTT. The chain employs TRBV10-1 and TRBJ2-3, with TRBD2 matching over 13 bases. This CDR3 region has 16 residues. Per germline, CDR1 WNHNN and CDR2 SYGVQD (reference sequence). The V segment lost 6 bases and the J segment 6 bases; nucleotides outside the gene matches: 9.

This clonotype appeared a single time. A much larger clone differs from this one at a single base, so this may be a read error. This sequence joins TRBV12-3 or TRBV12-4 and TRBJ1-4, with 7 bases that match TRBD1. The CDR3 runs to 14 residues. With V trimmed by 6 bases and J by 8 bases, 9 bases remained unmatched. The CDR3: CASSPTGREEKLFF. The CDR3 bases are TGTGCCAGCAGCCCGACAGGGAGGGAAGAAAAACTGTTTTTT.

The chain combines TRBV19 with TRBJ2-5; D possibly corresponds to TRBD1 (6 bases). V lost 5 bases to trimming and J lost 2 bases, with 12 bases between them. This CDR3 spans 14 amino acids. Looked up from germline, CDR1 is LNHDA and CDR2 is SQIVND (reference sequence). Here the CDR3 reads CASSPRDTQETQYF. Written as DNA, the CDR3 is TGTGCCAGTAGTCCCCGGGACACACAAGAGACCCAGTACTTC.

This clonotype was detected ten times or more. V gene TRBV12-3 or TRBV12-4 combines with J gene TRBJ2-3; 12 bases are a match to TRBD2. With V trimmed by 3 bases and J by 3 bases, 1 base remained unmatched. The CDR3 runs to 15 residues. CDR3 nucleotides: TGTGCCAGCAGTTTTGGGACTAGCGGGACAGATACGCAGTATTTT. This gives the protein CASSFGTSGTDTQYF.

The table lists this clonotype with many counts. The chain uses TRBV15 and TRBJ2-3; the D call may be TRBD1 or TRBD2 (5 bases each). The CDR3 is made up of 15 amino acids. Germline CDR1 reads LNHNV; CDR2 reads YYDKDF (reference sequence). V was pared by 8 bases and J by 0 bases, with 15 bases between. The CDR3 spells CATSPNRRSTDTQYF. Here the CDR3 DNA reads TGTGCCACCTCTCCGAACAGGAGGAGCACAGATACGCAGTATTTT. The whole variable domain, filled in from reference TRBV15 and TRBJ2-3, reads DAMVIQNPRYQVTQFGKPVTLSCSQTLNHNVMYWYQQKSSQAPKLLFHYYDKDFNNEADTPDNFQSRRPNTSFCFLDIRSPGLGDTAMYLCATSPNRRSTDTQYFGPGTRLTVL.

This clonotype has only a few counts. The chain couples TRBV7-8 to TRBJ1-5, with D unresolved. V was trimmed by 5 bases and J by 7 bases, leaving 9 bases between them. This CDR3 has 12 residues. Germline values: CDR1 SGHVS, CDR2 FQNEAQ. The chain's CDR3 is CASSKFQQPQHF. CDR3 coding DNA: TGTGCCAGCAGCAAGTTTCAACAGCCCCAGCATTTT.

The rearrangement uses TRBV7-9 and TRBJ2-7, with D tentatively TRBD1 (5 bases). CDR1 and CDR2 (germline): SEHNR, FQNEAQ (reference sequence). V lost 5 bases, J lost 0 bases, and 11 bases lay in between. This CDR3 contains 14 residues. CDR3 loop: CASSPGHVSYEQYF. DNA for the CDR3: TGTGCCAGCAGCCCCGGACACGTCTCCTACGAGCAGTACTTC. Variable domain in full (rest from reference TRBV7-9 and TRBJ2-7): DTGVSQNPRHKITKRGQNVTFRCDPISEHNRLYWYRQTLGQGPEFLTYFQNEAQLEKSRLLSDRFSAERPKGSFSTLEIQRTEQGDSAMYLCASSPGHVSYEQYFGPGTRLTVT.

This chain links TRBV18 with TRBJ1-5, with D maybe TRBD1 (5 bases). The germline V gene encodes CDR1 KGHSH and CDR2 LQKENI. The CDR3 sequence is 17 residues long. V shed 0 bases and J shed 0 bases, with 12 bases lying between them. The CDR3 DNA reads TGTGCCAGCTCACCACCGGCGGCAGGGAATAGCAATCAGCCCCAGCATTTT. Translation gives CASSPPAAGNSNQPQHF.

This sequence joins TRBV9 and TRBJ2-7; 9 bases match TRBD2. This CDR3 contains 16 residues. Germline lookup yields CDR1 SGDLS and CDR2 YYNGEE. The V gene end was trimmed by 0 bases and the J gene end by 4 bases; junction bases not matched to a gene: 8. CDR3: CASSVEPSGNAYEQYF. The CDR3 bases are TGTGCCAGCAGCGTAGAGCCTAGCGGGAATGCTTACGAGCAGTACTTC.

The V and J genes are TRBV19 and TRBJ2-1; no firm D call. Trimming shortened V by 5 bases and J by 2 bases, and 10 bases separated the two germline ends. Per germline, CDR1 LNHDA and CDR2 SQIVND (reference sequence). The CDR3 extends over 14 amino acids. This CDR3 is CASSYVQTYNEQFF. CDR3 coding DNA: TGTGCCAGTAGTTATGTTCAGACCTACAATGAGCAGTTCTTC.

V is TRBV2 and J is TRBJ2-1, with TRBD2 matching over 11 bases. The CDR3 has 16 residues. The germline V gene encodes CDR1 SNHLY and CDR2 FYNNEI. J was trimmed by 6 bases and V by 8 bases; bases with no gene match: 12. CDR3 protein: CASLLAGAGGFNEQFF. The CDR3 DNA is TGTGCCAGCTTACTAGCGGGAGCCGGAGGTTTCAATGAGCAGTTCTTC.

Written as DNA, the CDR3 is TGTGCCAGCAGCTTTCCAGGGAGCTCCTACGAGCAGTACTTC. This translates into CASSFPGSSYEQYF. The chain employs TRBV5-6 and TRBJ2-7; D may match TRBD1 or TRBD2 (5 bases each). The CDR3 extends over 14 amino acids. With 2 bases removed from V and 0 bases from J, the gap between germline ends came to 9 bases. Per the germline V gene, CDR1 is SGHDT and CDR2 is YYEEEE.

The sample holds a few counts of this clonotype. The chain joins TRBV28 to TRBJ2-2, with 7 bases aligning to TRBD1. The V gene end was trimmed by 6 bases and the J gene end by 7 bases; junction bases not matched to a gene: 11. The CDR3 is made up of 15 amino acids. Germline CDR1 and CDR2: MDHEN and SYDVKM. DNA of the CDR3: TGTGCCAGCAGGGGCCGACAGGGCGTTGGCGGGGAGCTGTTTTTT. Translating gives CASRGRQGVGGELFF.